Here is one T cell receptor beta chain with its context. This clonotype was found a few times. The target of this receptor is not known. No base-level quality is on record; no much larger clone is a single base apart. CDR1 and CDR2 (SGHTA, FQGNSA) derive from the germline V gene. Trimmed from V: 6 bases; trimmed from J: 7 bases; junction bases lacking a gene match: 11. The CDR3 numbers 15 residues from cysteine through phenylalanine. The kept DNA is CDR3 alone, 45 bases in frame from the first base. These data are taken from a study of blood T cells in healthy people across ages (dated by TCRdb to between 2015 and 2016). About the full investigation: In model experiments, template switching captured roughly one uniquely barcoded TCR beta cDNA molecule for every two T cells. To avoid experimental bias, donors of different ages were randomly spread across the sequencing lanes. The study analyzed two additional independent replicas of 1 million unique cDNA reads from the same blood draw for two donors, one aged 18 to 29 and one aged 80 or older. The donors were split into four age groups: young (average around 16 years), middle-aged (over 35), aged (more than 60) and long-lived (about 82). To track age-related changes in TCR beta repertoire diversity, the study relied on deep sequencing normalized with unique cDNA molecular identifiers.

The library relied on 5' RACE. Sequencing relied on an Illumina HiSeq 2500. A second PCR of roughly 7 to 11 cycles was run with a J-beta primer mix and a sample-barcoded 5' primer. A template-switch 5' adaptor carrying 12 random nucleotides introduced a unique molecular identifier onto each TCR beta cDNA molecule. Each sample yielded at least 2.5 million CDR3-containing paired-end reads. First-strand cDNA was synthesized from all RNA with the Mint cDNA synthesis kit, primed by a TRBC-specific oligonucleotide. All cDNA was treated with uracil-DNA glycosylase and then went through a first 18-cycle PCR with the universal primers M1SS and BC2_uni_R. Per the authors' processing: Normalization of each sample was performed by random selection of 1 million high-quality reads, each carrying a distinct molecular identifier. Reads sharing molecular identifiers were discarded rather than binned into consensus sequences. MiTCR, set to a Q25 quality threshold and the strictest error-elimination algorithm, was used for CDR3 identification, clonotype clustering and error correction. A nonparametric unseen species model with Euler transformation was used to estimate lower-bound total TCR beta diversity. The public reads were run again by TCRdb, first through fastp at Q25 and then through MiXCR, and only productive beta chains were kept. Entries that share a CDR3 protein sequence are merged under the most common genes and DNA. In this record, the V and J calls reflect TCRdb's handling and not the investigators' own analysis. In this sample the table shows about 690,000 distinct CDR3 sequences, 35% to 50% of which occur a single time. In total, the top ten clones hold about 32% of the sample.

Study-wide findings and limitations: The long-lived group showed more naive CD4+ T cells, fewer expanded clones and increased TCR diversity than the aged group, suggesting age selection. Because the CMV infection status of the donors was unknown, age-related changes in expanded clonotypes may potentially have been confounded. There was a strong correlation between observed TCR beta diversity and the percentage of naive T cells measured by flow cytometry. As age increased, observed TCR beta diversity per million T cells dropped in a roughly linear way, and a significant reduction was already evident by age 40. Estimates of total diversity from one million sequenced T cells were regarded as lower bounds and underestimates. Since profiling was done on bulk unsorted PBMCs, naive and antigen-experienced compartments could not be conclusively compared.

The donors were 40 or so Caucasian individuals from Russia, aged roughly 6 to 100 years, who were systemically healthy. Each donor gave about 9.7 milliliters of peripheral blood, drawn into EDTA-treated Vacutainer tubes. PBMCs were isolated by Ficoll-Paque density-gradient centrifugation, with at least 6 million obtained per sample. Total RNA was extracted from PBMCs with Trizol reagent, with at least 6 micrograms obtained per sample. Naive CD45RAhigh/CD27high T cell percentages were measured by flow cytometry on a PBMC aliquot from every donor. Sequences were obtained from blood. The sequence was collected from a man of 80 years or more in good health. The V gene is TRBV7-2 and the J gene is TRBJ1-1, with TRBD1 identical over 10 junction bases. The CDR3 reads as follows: CASRGDRGRTGEAFF. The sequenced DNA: TGTGCCAGCAGGGGGGACAGGGGACGAACAGGTGAAGCTTTCTTT.